The clone carrying this T cell receptor (beta chain) was seen only once. What it binds is not known. Profiled with immunoSEQ multiplex PCR; TCRdb holds only in-frame clones, not every one. Seen here are approximately 58,000 clones, over 85% observed once, and the top ten hold 3.6%. Collection occurred without any documented infections or immune events in donors. This record comes from a study of identifying expanded T cells in peripheral blood. The study's findings and limits: Variance in clone template counts between approximately two-week samples significantly increased with total template count across all healthy donors. Technical replicates showed roughly 1.2 changed clones; about 2 weeks roughly 18; four weeks 19.

Unmatched junction bases numbered 7, after V lost 4 bases and J lost 7 bases. The CDR3 runs 14 residues. Germline loops: CDR1 SGHAT, CDR2 FQNNGV. The receptor's source is a person aged 18 to 75 in good health. The chain couples TRBV11-2 to TRBJ1-1; 9 nucleotides line up with TRBD1. The material sequenced was blood. CDR3 in amino acids: CASSSSTGGHEAFF. The CDR3 DNA follows: TGTGCCAGCAGCTCCAGTACAGGGGGCCATGAAGCTTTCTTT.